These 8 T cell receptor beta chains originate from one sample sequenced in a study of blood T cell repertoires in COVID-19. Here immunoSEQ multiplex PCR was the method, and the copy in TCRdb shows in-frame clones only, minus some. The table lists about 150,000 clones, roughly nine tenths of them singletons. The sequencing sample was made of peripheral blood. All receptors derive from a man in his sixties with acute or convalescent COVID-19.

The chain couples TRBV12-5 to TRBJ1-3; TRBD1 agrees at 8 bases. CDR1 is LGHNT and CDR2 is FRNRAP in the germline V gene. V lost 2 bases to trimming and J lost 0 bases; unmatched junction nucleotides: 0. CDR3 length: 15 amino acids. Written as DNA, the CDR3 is TGTGCTAGTGGTTTGACAGGGGGCTCTGGAAACACCATATATTTT. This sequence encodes CASGLTGGSGNTIYF.

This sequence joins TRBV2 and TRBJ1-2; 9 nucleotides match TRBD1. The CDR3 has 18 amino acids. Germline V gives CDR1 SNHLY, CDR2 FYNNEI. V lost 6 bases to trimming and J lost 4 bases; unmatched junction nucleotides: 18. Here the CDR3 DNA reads TGTGCCAGCAGGACTTTTGCGCTAGGGACAGGGAACTTCTATGGCTACACCTTC. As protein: CASRTFALGTGNFYGYTF.

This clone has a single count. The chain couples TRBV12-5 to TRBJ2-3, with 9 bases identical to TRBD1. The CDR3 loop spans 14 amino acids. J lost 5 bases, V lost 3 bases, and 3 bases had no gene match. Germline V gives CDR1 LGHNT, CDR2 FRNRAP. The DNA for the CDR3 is TGTGCTAGTGGTTTAACAGGGGGCTTAGATACGCAGTATTTT. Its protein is CASGLTGGLDTQYF.

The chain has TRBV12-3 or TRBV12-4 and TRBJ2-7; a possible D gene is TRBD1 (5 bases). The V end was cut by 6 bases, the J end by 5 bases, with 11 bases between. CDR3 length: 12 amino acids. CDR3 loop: CASRSGIHEQYF. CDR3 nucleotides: TGTGCCAGCAGATCAGGGATCCACGAGCAGTACTTC.

As DNA, the CDR3 is TGTGCCAGCAGTGAATTGGGGACTCTCATAACAAGCACAGATACGCAGTATTTT. Translation: CASSELGTLITSTDTQYF. The chain employs TRBV6-1 and TRBJ2-3, with TRBD2 as a possible D gene (6 bases). Germline V gives CDR1 MNHNS, CDR2 SASEGT. CDR3 length: 18 residues. V was clipped by 2 bases and J by 0 bases, with 18 bases between them.

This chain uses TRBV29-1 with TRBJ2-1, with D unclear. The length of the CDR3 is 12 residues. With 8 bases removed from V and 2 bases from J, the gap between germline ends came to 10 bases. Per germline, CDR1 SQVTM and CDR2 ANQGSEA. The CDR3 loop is CSSTPTYNEQFF. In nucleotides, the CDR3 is TGCAGCTCAACACCCACCTACAATGAGCAGTTCTTC.

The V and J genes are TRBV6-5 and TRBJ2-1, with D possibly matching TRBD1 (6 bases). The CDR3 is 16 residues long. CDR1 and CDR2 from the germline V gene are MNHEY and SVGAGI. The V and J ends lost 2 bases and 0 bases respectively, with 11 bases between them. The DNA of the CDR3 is TGTGCCAGCAGTTACCCAACAGGGTACTCCTACAATGAGCAGTTCTTC. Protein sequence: CASSYPTGYSYNEQFF.

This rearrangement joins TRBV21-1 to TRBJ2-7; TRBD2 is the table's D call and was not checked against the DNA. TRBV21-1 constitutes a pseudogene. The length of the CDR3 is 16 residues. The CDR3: CASSKVSGTSDYEQYF. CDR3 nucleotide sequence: TGTGCCAGCAGCAAAGTCTCCGGGACTAGCGATTACGAGCAGTACTTC.